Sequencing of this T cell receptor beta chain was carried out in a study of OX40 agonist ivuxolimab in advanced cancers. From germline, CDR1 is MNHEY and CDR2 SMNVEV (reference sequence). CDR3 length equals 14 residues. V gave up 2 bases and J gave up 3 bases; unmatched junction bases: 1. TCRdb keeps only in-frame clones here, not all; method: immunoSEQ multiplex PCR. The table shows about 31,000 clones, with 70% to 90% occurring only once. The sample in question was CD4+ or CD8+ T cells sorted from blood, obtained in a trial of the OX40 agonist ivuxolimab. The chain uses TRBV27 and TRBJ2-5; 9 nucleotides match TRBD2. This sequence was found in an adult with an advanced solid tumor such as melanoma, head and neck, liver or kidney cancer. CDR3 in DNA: TGTGCCAGCAGTTTAGCGGGGGGGAAAGAGACCCAGTACTTC. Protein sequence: CASSLAGGKETQYF.